The source of this TCR beta chain is a study of T cell responses to AZD1222 COVID-19 vaccine. The CDR3 runs 14 residues. The germline V gene has CDR1 LGHDT and CDR2 YNNKEL (reference sequence). J lost 8 bases, V lost 1 base, and 6 bases had no gene match. Comment on this clone: The antigen remains undetermined.

Profiled with immunoSEQ multiplex PCR; TCRdb holds only in-frame clones, not every one. The table has roughly 150,000 clones, 88% seen once. Study-level points and caveats: Sampled repertoires all dated from after the peak T cell response. Within unmutated variant regions lay the reported targets of nearly half of spike-specific TCRs.

The chain uses TRBV3-1 (or the pseudogene TRBV3-2) and TRBJ1-2, with 8 bases lining up with TRBD1. The sequence derives from an adult who had recovered from COVID-19. The input for sequencing was peripheral blood, taken after recovery from COVID-19. The CDR3 coding sequence is TGTGCCAGCAGCCAAGTCACAGGGGGTCGAGGCTACACCTTC. It encodes CASSQVTGGRGYTF.